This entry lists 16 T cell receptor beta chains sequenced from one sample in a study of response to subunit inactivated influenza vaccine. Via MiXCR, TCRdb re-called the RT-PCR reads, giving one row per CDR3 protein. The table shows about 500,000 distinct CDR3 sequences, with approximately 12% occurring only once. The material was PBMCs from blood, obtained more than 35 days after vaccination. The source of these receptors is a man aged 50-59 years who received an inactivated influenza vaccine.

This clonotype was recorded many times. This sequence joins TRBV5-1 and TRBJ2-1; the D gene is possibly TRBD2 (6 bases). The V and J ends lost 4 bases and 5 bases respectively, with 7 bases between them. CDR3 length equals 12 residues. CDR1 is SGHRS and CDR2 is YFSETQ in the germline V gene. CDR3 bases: TGCGCCAGCAGCCCGGGAGACAATGAGCAGTTCTTC. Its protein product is CASSPGDNEQFF.

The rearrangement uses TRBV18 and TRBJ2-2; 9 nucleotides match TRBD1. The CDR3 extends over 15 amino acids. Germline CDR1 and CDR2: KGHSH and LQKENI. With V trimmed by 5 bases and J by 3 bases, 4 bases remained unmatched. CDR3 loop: CASSSRQGDTGELFF. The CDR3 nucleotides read TGTGCCAGCTCATCCCGACAGGGGGACACCGGGGAGCTGTTTTTT.

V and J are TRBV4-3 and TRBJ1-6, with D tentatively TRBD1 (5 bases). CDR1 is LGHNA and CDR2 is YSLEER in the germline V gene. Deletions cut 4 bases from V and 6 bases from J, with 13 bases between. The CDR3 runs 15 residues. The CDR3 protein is CASSPEGRVNSPLHF. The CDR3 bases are TGCGCCAGCAGCCCCGAGGGCAGGGTTAATTCACCCCTCCACTTT.

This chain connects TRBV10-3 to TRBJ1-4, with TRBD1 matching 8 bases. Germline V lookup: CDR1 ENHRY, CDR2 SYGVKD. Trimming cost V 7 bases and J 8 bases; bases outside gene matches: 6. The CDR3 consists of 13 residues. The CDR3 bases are TGTGCCATCACCCAGGGGGCTGGAGAAAAACTGTTTTTT. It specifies CAITQGAGEKLFF.

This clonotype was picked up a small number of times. This CDR3 reads CSARDRGTSGSTDTQYF. DNA of the CDR3: TGCAGTGCTAGAGACCGGGGGACTAGCGGGAGCACAGATACGCAGTATTTT. The rearrangement joins TRBV20-1 to TRBJ2-3; 12 bases align to TRBD2. Germline loops: CDR1 DFQATT, CDR2 SNEGSKA (reference sequence). The length of the CDR3 is 17 residues. The J segment lost 0 bases and the V segment lost 0 bases, leaving 4 bases of the junction unmatched.

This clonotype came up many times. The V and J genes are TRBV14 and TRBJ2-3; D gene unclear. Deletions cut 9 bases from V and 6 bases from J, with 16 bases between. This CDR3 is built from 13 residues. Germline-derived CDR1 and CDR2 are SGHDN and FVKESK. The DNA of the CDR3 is TGTGCCAGTGCGGCAGTGAACCTGGATACGCAGTATTTT. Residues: CASAAVNLDTQYF.

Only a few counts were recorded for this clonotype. CDR3 nucleotide sequence: TGCAGTGCTAGTAAGCAGGGAGGGACGAGGGAGCAGTACTTC. Amino acids: CSASKQGGTREQYF. This chain joins TRBV20-1 and TRBJ2-7; 7 nucleotides line up with TRBD2. Germline CDR1 reads DFQATT; CDR2 reads SNEGSKA (reference sequence). V was clipped by 3 bases and J by 7 bases; unmatched bases: 12. This CDR3 is built from 14 residues.

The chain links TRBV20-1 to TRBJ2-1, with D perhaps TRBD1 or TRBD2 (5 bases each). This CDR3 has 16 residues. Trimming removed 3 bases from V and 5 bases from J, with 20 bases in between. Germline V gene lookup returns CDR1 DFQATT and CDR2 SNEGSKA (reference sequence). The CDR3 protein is CSARLPGPLGNNEQFF. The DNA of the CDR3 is TGCAGTGCTAGGCTACCGGGACCCCTAGGGAACAATGAGCAGTTCTTC.

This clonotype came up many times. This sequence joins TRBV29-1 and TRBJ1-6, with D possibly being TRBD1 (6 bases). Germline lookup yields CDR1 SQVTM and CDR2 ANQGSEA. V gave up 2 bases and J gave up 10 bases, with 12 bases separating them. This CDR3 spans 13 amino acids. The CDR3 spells CSVEQGQGSPLHF. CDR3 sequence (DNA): TGCAGCGTTGAACAGGGGCAGGGGTCACCCCTCCACTTT.

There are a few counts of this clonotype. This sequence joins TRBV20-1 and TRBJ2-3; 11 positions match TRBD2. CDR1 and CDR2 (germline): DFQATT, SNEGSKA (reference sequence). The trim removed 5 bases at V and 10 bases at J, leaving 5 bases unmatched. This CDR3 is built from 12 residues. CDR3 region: CSASSGGSSQYF. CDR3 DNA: TGCAGTGCTTCTAGCGGGGGGTCTTCGCAGTATTTT.

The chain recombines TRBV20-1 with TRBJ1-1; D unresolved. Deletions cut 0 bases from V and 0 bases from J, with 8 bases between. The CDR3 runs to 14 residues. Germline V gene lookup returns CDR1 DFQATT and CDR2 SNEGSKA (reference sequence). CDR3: CSARDRILNTEAFF. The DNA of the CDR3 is TGCAGTGCTAGAGATCGAATACTGAACACTGAAGCTTTCTTT.

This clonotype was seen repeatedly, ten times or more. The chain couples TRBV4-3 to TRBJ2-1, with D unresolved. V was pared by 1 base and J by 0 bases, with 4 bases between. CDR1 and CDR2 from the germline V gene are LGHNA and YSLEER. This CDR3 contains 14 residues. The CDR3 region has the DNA TGCGCCAGCAGCCAAGGAAGCTCCTACAATGAGCAGTTCTTC. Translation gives CASSQGSSYNEQFF.

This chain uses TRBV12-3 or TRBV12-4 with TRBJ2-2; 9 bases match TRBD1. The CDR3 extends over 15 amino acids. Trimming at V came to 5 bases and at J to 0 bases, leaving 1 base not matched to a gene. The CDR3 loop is CASSTGGANTGELFF. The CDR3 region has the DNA TGTGCCAGCAGTACAGGGGGCGCGAACACCGGGGAGCTGTTTTTT.

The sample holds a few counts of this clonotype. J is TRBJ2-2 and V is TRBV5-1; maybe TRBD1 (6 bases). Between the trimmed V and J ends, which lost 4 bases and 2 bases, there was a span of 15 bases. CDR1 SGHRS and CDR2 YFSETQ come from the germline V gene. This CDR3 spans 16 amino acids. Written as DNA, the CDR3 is TGCGCCAGCAGCCCCAACGACAGGCTTAACACCGGGGAGCTGTTTTTT. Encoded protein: CASSPNDRLNTGELFF.

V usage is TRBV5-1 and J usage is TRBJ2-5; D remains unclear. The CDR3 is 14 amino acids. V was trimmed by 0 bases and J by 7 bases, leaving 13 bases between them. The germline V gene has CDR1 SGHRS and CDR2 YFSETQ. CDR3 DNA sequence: TGCGCCAGCAGCTTGGATTTCGTTGGCGGGACCCAGTACTTC. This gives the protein CASSLDFVGGTQYF.

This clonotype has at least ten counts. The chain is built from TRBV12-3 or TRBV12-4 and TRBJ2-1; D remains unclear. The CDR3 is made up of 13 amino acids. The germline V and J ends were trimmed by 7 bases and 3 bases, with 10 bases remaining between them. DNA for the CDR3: TGTGCCAGCAAACTCGACGGCTACAATGAGCAGTTCTTC. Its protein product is CASKLDGYNEQFF.